Presented here are 30 T cell receptor beta chains from one specimen sequenced in a study. TCRdb re-derived calls from the 5' RACE reads in MiXCR, one entry per CDR3 protein. The sample has tens of thousands of distinct CDR3 sequences, over 15% seen once. The material sequenced was naive CD4+ T cells sorted from blood. The subset denotes: naive CD4+ T cells, CD4+CD45RA+CD25-. These receptors were obtained from a female donor with breast cancer.

This clonotype was seen only a few times. The V call is TRBV6-1, the J call TRBJ2-7; D could derive from TRBD1 or TRBD2 (7 bases each). Looked up from germline, CDR1 is MNHNS and CDR2 is SASEGT. CDR3 length: 13 amino acids. The V and J ends lost 8 bases and 3 bases respectively, with 14 bases between them. The CDR3 region is CASGAGQYYEQYF. CDR3 nucleotide sequence: TGTGCCAGCGGAGCGGGACAGTACTACGAGCAGTACTTC.

CDR3 DNA sequence: TGTGCCAGCCGGGACTACCTCACCTACGAGCAGTACTTC. It is translated as CASRDYLTYEQYF. The chain couples TRBV27 to TRBJ2-7; 7 positions match TRBD2. J gave up 2 bases and V 8 bases, and 6 bases lay outside the gene matches. The CDR3 spans 13 residues. CDR1 and CDR2 from the germline V gene are MNHEY and SMNVEV (reference sequence).

V and J are TRBV5-1 and TRBJ2-2; D ambiguous. The ends were cut back, 0 bases at V and 1 base at J, with 4 bases in the middle. Germline V gene lookup returns CDR1 SGHRS and CDR2 YFSETQ. The CDR3 is 14 amino acids. This chain's CDR3 is CASSLALNTGELFF. As DNA, the CDR3 is TGCGCCAGCAGCTTGGCGCTGAACACCGGGGAGCTGTTTTTT. Full variable domain (missing parts from reference TRBV5-1 and TRBJ2-2): KAGVTQTPRYLIKTRGQQVTLSCSPISGHRSVSWYQQTPGQGLQFLFEYFSETQRNKGNFPGRFSGRQFSNSRSEMNVSTLELGDSALYLCASSLALNTGELFFGEGSRLTVL.

This clonotype was detected a few times. The chain couples TRBV4-3 to TRBJ2-7; TRBD2 aligns across 10 bases. The V and J ends lost 0 bases and 9 bases, in that order; junction bases with no gene match: 8. CDR3 length: 15 amino acids. Per germline, CDR1 LGHNA and CDR2 YSLEER. The DNA of the CDR3 is TGCGCCAGCAGCCAAGATCTAGCGGGAGCTTTTCCGCAGTACTTC. Translating it yields CASSQDLAGAFPQYF.

The V call is TRBV2, the J call TRBJ2-1; 12 nucleotides agree with TRBD2. Germline V gene data show CDR1 as SNHLY and CDR2 as FYNNEI. The CDR3 is made up of 19 amino acids. V lost 5 bases, J lost 0 bases, and 11 bases stayed unmatched. DNA for the CDR3: TGTGCCAGCAGTACTAGCGGGAGGTGGGGGGCCAGCTCCTACAATGAGCAGTTCTTC. Encoded protein: CASSTSGRWGASSYNEQFF.

The genes are TRBV28 and TRBJ2-7; 9 bases line up with TRBD2. Germline CDR1 is MDHEN and CDR2 is SYDVKM. The trim removed 7 bases at V and 7 bases at J, leaving 11 bases unmatched. The CDR3 covers 14 residues. The CDR3 sequence is CASTRAGGTREQYF. As DNA, the CDR3 is TGTGCCAGCACCCGAGCGGGAGGCACCCGGGAGCAGTACTTC.

This clonotype has ten or more counts. This chain connects TRBV6-1 to TRBJ2-7, with a possible D match to TRBD1 (5 bases). The CDR3 is 12 residues long. Germline assignment: CDR1 MNHNS and CDR2 SASEGT. Trimming shortened V by 8 bases and J by 5 bases, and 13 bases separated the two germline ends. CDR3 region: CASGGWGDEQYF. CDR3 DNA sequence: TGTGCCAGCGGTGGTTGGGGCGACGAGCAGTACTTC.

This clonotype was counted ten times or more. The chain links TRBV4-2 to TRBJ2-5; 7 bases are shared with TRBD2. The CDR3 is 16 residues long. After removal of 1 base from V and 5 bases from J, the junction contained 10 bases not matched to a gene. The germline V gene has CDR1 LGHNA and CDR2 YNFKEQ. This chain's CDR3 is CASSQVIQGGIETQYF. In DNA, the CDR3 is TGTGCCAGCAGCCAAGTGATCCAGGGAGGGATCGAGACCCAGTACTTC.

In its sample, this clonotype was seen a few times. The rearrangement joins TRBV12-3 or TRBV12-4 to TRBJ2-1; D not certain. Trimming shortened V by 1 base and J by 5 bases, and 18 bases separated the two germline ends. The CDR3 runs to 17 residues. The DNA for the CDR3 is TGTGCCAGCAGTTTAGGTCGAGGAGTAGGGCCAAACAATGAGCAGTTCTTC. The encoded protein is CASSLGRGVGPNNEQFF.

The chain has TRBV5-5 and TRBJ2-3; 7 positions agree with TRBD2. CDR3 length equals 16 residues. The V gene end was trimmed by 4 bases and the J gene end by 8 bases; junction bases not matched to a gene: 16. From germline, CDR1 is SGHKS and CDR2 YYEKEE (reference sequence). In DNA form, the CDR3 reads TGTGCCAGCAGCCCGACCCTAGCGGAGGGAGGTGGTACGCAGTATTTT. Its protein is CASSPTLAEGGGTQYF. The variable domain in full, with the rest retrieved from reference TRBV5-5 and TRBJ2-3, is DAGVTQSPTHLIKTRGQQVTLRCSPISGHKSVSWYQQVLGQGPQFIFQYYEKEERGRGNFPDRFSARQFPNYSSELNVNALLLGDSALYLCASSPTLAEGGGTQYFGPGTRLTVL.

This clonotype has a handful of counts. In nucleotides, the CDR3 is TGTGCCAGCACCTTAGGGTGGGGGGTGCGGGTGGAAGGCTACACCTTC. Translation: CASTLGWGVRVEGYTF. The chain is built from TRBV12-3 or TRBV12-4 and TRBJ1-2; D is possibly TRBD1 (5 bases). CDR3 length: 16 amino acids. Trimming shortened V by 7 bases and J by 8 bases, and 26 bases separated the two germline ends.

The chain couples TRBV2 to TRBJ2-3; 15 bases are shared with TRBD2. The junction had 5 bases not matched to a gene; V was cut back by 6 bases and J by 4 bases. Germline V CDR1 and CDR2: SNHLY, FYNNEI. This CDR3 is 16 amino acids long. The CDR3 sequence is CASRFGLAGGSDTQYF. The CDR3 DNA sequence: TGTGCCAGCAGATTCGGACTAGCGGGAGGGTCAGATACGCAGTATTTT.

This clonotype was seen more than once but under ten times. V usage is TRBV24-1 and J usage is TRBJ2-7; 10 bases align to TRBD2. This CDR3 has 15 residues. Trimming at V came to 3 bases and at J to 3 bases, leaving 4 bases not matched to a gene. CDR1 KGHDR and CDR2 SFDVKD come from the germline V gene. The CDR3 nucleotides are TGTGCCACCAGTGATACCGGGACTAGCGACTACGAGCAGTACTTC. Residues: CATSDTGTSDYEQYF.

This clonotype was counted a few times. This chain links TRBV2 with TRBJ2-1, with TRBD2 identical over 12 bases. Germline loops: CDR1 SNHLY, CDR2 FYNNEI. V shed 5 bases and J 6 bases; nucleotides not matched to a gene: 5. The CDR3 consists of 15 residues. The CDR3 reads CASSRRLAGVNEQFF. The CDR3 nucleotides read TGTGCCAGCAGTCGCCGACTAGCGGGAGTCAATGAGCAGTTCTTC.

This clonotype is medium-sized by share. V gene TRBV20-1 combines with J gene TRBJ1-1; D gene uncertain. The CDR3 runs 14 residues. CDR1 and CDR2 from the germline V gene are DFQATT and SNEGSKA (reference sequence). Trimming removed 1 base at V and 0 bases at J, with 9 bases between. CDR3 bases: TGCAGTGCTAGAGTATCCATCATGAACACTGAAGCTTTCTTT. Encoded protein: CSARVSIMNTEAFF.

This clonotype has more than one count but fewer than ten. The chain carries TRBV5-5 and TRBJ2-3; 9 bases are shared with TRBD2. The CDR3 covers 16 residues. Germline trimming cut 0 bases from V and 4 bases from J; bases unmatched to any gene: 6. Germline-derived CDR1 and CDR2 are SGHKS and YYEKEE (reference sequence). CDR3 amino acids: CASSLAVAGASDTQYF. In nucleotides, the CDR3 is TGTGCCAGCAGCTTGGCGGTAGCGGGAGCATCAGATACGCAGTATTTT.

The chain carries TRBV7-6 and TRBJ2-3; D is tentatively TRBD1 or TRBD2 (5 bases each). Germline V CDR1 and CDR2: SGHVS, FNYEAQ. The CDR3 covers 18 residues. The V end was cut by 5 bases, the J end by 0 bases, with 21 bases between. DNA of the CDR3: TGTGCCAGCAGCCCTAATTCAGGGAGAAGAGAGAGCACAGATACGCAGTATTTT. Amino acid sequence: CASSPNSGRRESTDTQYF.

This clonotype was recorded many times. V is TRBV7-2 and J is TRBJ1-2; the D gene is possibly TRBD1 (5 bases). Germline V lookup: CDR1 SGHTA, CDR2 FQGNSA. This CDR3 contains 15 residues. Deletions cut 4 bases from V and 8 bases from J, with 20 bases between. CDR3 residues: CASSSAMGGFRGYTF. As DNA, the CDR3 is TGTGCCAGCAGCTCCGCCATGGGGGGGTTTCGGGGCTACACCTTC.

This clonotype has only a few counts. J is TRBJ1-1 and V is TRBV6-6; 7 bases match TRBD1. The trim removed 5 bases at V and 0 bases at J, leaving 6 bases unmatched. The length of the CDR3 is 15 residues. Germline V gene lookup returns CDR1 MNHNY and CDR2 SVGAGI (reference sequence). In DNA form, the CDR3 reads TGTGCCAGCAGTCCCCAGGGGGGGATGAACACTGAAGCTTTCTTT. Translated: CASSPQGGMNTEAFF.

The chain links TRBV7-2 to TRBJ2-5; D is ambiguous. V was clipped by 2 bases and J by 5 bases, with 9 bases between them. Per germline, CDR1 SGHTA and CDR2 FQGNSA. The CDR3 extends over 13 amino acids. In DNA form, the CDR3 reads TGTGCCAGCAGCTTAAGCCAGGCGGAGACCCAGTACTTC. This translates into CASSLSQAETQYF.

The V call is TRBV20-1, the J call TRBJ1-6; D is undetermined. The CDR3 has 17 residues. V dropped 0 bases and J dropped 9 bases, with 21 bases sitting between them. Germline CDR1 reads DFQATT; CDR2 reads SNEGSKA (reference sequence). The CDR3: CSARDQRRAGRGSPLHF. CDR3 nucleotide sequence: TGCAGTGCTAGAGATCAGAGAAGGGCAGGCCGAGGTTCACCCCTCCACTTT.

The V gene is TRBV7-9, the J gene TRBJ2-3; 11 positions match TRBD2. V lost 2 bases and J lost 1; bases outside the gene matches: 8. The CDR3 contains 18 residues. Germline values: CDR1 SEHNR, CDR2 FQNEAQ (reference sequence). CDR3 nucleotides: TGTGCCAGCAGCTTAATAGCGGGAGGGCGGTATGGCACAGATACGCAGTATTTT. Protein product: CASSLIAGGRYGTDTQYF.

This clonotype was seen a handful of times. The rearrangement links TRBV5-1 to TRBJ2-1; no clear D gene. From germline, CDR1 is SGHRS and CDR2 YFSETQ. The CDR3 is 14 residues long. V was pared by 4 bases and J by 6 bases, with 14 bases between. Here the CDR3 DNA reads TGCGCCAGCAGCCCGAACCAGGATTCCAATGAGCAGTTCTTC. As protein: CASSPNQDSNEQFF.

This clonotype has a handful of counts. The chain has TRBV11-2 and TRBJ2-7, with 8 nucleotides matching TRBD1. The CDR3 loop spans 15 amino acids. From germline, CDR1 is SGHAT and CDR2 FQNNGV. Losses at the gene ends were 6 bases for V and 1 base for J; bases not matched to a gene: 8. The CDR3 nucleotides are TGTGCCAGCAGGGTTAGTGGACAGGGATCCTACGAGCAGTACTTC. Protein: CASRVSGQGSYEQYF.

Concerning this clonotype: The junction departs from the called germline gene at one end, perhaps through a read error. This chain joins TRBV12-3 or TRBV12-4 and TRBJ1-2; weak D call: TRBD1 (5 bases). The CDR3 is 16 amino acids. For the CDR3, the DNA is TGTGCCAGAAGTTTGATGGCGGCAGCTGGTGGGGCTGGCTACACCTTC. This gives the protein CARSLMAAAGGAGYTF.

In the case of this clonotype: This sequence may be a read error, since a much larger clone differs from it by one base. The chain employs TRBV10-1 and TRBJ2-1; D gene uncertain. In germline, CDR1 is WNHNN, CDR2 SYGVQD (reference sequence). The CDR3 extends over 13 amino acids. As DNA, the CDR3 is TGCGCCAGCAGCCCAACAAGGTACAATGAGCAGTCCTTC. The encoded protein is CASSPTRYNEQSF.

The V and J genes are TRBV12-3 or TRBV12-4 and TRBJ2-1; D gene uncertain. CDR3 length: 15 residues. V was trimmed by 2 bases and J by 6 bases, leaving 14 bases between them. The CDR3 DNA reads TGTGCCAGCAGTTTACGTGGCGGAACCTTCAATGAGCAGTTCTTC. Its translation is CASSLRGGTFNEQFF.

The chain combines TRBV5-1 with TRBJ1-2; perhaps TRBD1 as D (6 bases). Trimming left V 4 bases short and J 4 bases short, with 14 bases between. This CDR3 region has 14 residues. CDR1 SGHRS and CDR2 YFSETQ come from the germline V gene. The CDR3 DNA reads as TGCGCCAGCAGCACACCACAGGGCGGCTATGGCTACACCTTC. Residues: CASSTPQGGYGYTF. Complete variable domain (other parts from reference TRBV5-1 and TRBJ1-2): KAGVTQTPRYLIKTRGQQVTLSCSPISGHRSVSWYQQTPGQGLQFLFEYFSETQRNKGNFPGRFSGRQFSNSRSEMNVSTLELGDSALYLCASSTPQGGYGYTFGSGTRLTVV.

V and J are TRBV5-5 and TRBJ2-7; 10 nucleotides match TRBD2. This CDR3 has 14 residues. CDR1 is SGHKS and CDR2 is YYEKEE in the germline V gene (reference sequence). The trim removed 5 bases at V and 3 bases at J, leaving 5 bases unmatched. Here the CDR3 DNA reads TGTGCCAGCAGTTCGAGCGGGGGGGGCTACGAGCAGTACTTC. Its translation is CASSSSGGGYEQYF.

The gene calls are TRBV7-3 and TRBJ2-7; D may be TRBD2 (6 bases). Matching the DNA end better, TRBJ2-1 makes the J call doubtful. The germline V gene has CDR1 SGHTA and CDR2 FQGTGA. The CDR3 has 13 amino acids. The CDR3 is CASSPDYRGRQFF. Here the CDR3 DNA reads TGTGCCAGCAGCCCAGATTATCGGGGGAGGCAGTTCTTC.